This TCR beta chain was sequenced in a study of T cell changes during pregnancy in multiple sclerosis. The CDR3 consists of 13 residues. Trimming cost V 6 bases and J 8 bases; bases outside gene matches: 7. Germline CDR1 reads PRHDT; CDR2 reads FYEKMQ (reference sequence). Profiling relied on immunoSEQ multiplex PCR, and the TCRdb table lists in-frame clones only, not all of them. This table has 50,000 to 80,000 clones, roughly 91% appearing once. Material: CD8+ T cells from peripheral blood mononuclear cells, obtained before pregnancy. The chain couples TRBV13 to TRBJ1-1; 9 bases agree with TRBD1. The sequence came from a female donor with multiple sclerosis, enrolled in a pregnancy study. The CDR3, as DNA: TGTGCCAGCAGACATGGGACAGGGCCCGAAGCTTTCTTT. Residues: CASRHGTGPEAFF.